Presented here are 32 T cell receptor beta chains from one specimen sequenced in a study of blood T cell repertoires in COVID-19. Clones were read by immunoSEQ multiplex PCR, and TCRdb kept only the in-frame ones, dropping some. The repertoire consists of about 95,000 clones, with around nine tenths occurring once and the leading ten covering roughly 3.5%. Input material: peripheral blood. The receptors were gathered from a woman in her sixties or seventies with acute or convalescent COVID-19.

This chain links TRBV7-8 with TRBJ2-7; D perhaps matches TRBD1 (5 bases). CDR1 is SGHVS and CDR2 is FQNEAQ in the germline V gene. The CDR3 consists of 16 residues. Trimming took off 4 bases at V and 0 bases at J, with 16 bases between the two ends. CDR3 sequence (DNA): TGTGCCAGCAGCTCGGTGGACACTTCCCTCTCCTACGAGCAGTACTTC. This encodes CASSSVDTSLSYEQYF.

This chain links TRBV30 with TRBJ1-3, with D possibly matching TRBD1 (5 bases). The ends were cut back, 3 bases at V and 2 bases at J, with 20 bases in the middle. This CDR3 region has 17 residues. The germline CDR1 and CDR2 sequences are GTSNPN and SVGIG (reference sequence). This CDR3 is CAWRDDEGVGTGNTIYF. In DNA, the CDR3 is TGTGCCTGGAGAGACGATGAAGGGGTGGGCACTGGAAACACCATATATTTT. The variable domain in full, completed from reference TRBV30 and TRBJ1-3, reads SQTIHQWPATLVQPVGSPLSLECTVEGTSNPNLYWYRQAAGRGLQLLFYSVGIGQISSEVPQNLSASRPQDRQFILSSKKLLLSDSGFYLCAWRDDEGVGTGNTIYFGEGSWLTVV.

CDR3 loop: CASSFFAGSNQPQHF. CDR3 nucleotides: TGTGCCAGCAGCTTTTTTGCAGGGAGCAATCAGCCCCAGCATTTT. The chain combines TRBV5-8 with TRBJ1-5, with D maybe TRBD1 (5 bases). Trimming removed 2 bases at V and 1 base at J, with 10 bases between. CDR1 SGHTS and CDR2 YDEGEE come from the germline V gene. CDR3 length: 15 residues.

DNA of the CDR3: TGTGCCAGCAGTGAATGGCCAGGGGGCAGTGGGGCCAACGTCCTGACTTTC. This sequence encodes CASSEWPGGSGANVLTF. V and J are TRBV25-1 and TRBJ2-6, with TRBD1 matching 8 bases. The CDR3 runs 17 residues. The V and J ends lost 1 base and 3 bases, in that order; junction bases with no gene match: 5. Germline V gene lookup returns CDR1 MGHDK and CDR2 SYGVNS.

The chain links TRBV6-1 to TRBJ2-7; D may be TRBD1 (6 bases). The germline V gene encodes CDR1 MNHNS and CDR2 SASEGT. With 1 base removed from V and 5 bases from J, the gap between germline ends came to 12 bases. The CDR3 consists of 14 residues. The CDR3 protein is CASSEEAGVDEQYF. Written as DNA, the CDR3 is TGTGCCAGCAGTGAAGAGGCAGGGGTGGACGAGCAGTACTTC.

The CDR3 sequence is CASSILQGNESGYTF. CDR3 nucleotides: TGTGCCAGCTCTATCCTACAGGGAAATGAGAGTGGCTACACCTTC. V gene TRBV2 combines with J gene TRBJ1-2; the D gene is possibly TRBD1 (6 bases). The CDR3 sequence is 15 residues long. The germline CDR1 and CDR2 sequences are SNHLY and FYNNEI. Trimming removed 8 bases at V and 7 bases at J, with 23 bases between.

CDR3 sequence reads: CASSLEGGEQYF. Written as DNA, the CDR3 is TGTGCCAGCAGTTTAGAGGGAGGAGAGCAGTACTTC. The chain joins TRBV27 to TRBJ2-7; the D gene is possibly TRBD2 (6 bases). The V and J ends lost 2 bases and 7 bases respectively, with 9 bases between them. The V gene's germline CDR1 is MNHEY and CDR2 SMNVEV (reference sequence). The CDR3 length is 12 residues.

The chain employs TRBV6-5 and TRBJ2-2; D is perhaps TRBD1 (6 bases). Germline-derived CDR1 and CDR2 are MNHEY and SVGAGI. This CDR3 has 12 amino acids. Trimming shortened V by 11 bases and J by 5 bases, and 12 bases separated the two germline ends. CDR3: CASGQRTGELFF. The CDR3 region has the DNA TGTGCCTCGGGACAACGGACCGGGGAGCTGTTTTTT.

The CDR3 nucleotides are TGTGCCAGCAGTTACTTCAGGTCGGGGGGGAACACCGGGGAGCTGTTTTTT. It codes for CASSYFRSGGNTGELFF. The chain recombines TRBV6-2 or TRBV6-3 with TRBJ2-2; 7 positions agree with TRBD2. Germline V gene data show CDR1 as MNHEY and CDR2 as SVGEGT. The CDR3 totals 17 residues. The J segment lost 1 base and the V segment lost 1 base, leaving 6 bases of the junction unmatched.

The CDR3 spells CATSGGQENTEAFF. The CDR3 DNA follows: TGTGCCACCAGTGGTGGACAGGAAAACACTGAAGCTTTCTTT. The rearrangement joins TRBV24-1 to TRBJ1-1, with TRBD1 identical over 7 bases. The CDR3 length is 14 residues. Per the germline V gene, CDR1 is KGHDR and CDR2 is SFDVKD. The J segment lost 2 bases and the V segment lost 5 bases, leaving 4 bases of the junction unmatched.

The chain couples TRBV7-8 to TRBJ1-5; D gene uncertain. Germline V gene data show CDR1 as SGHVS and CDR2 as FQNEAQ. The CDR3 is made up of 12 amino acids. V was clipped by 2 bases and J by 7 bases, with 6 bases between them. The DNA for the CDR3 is TGTGCCAGCAGCTTATCCTTACAGCCCCAGCATTTT. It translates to CASSLSLQPQHF.

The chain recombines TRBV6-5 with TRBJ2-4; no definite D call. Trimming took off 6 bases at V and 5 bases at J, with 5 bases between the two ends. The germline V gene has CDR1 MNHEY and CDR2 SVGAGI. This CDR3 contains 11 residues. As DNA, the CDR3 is TGTGCCAGCAGCGCAGAAAACATTCAGTACTTC. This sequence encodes CASSAENIQYF.

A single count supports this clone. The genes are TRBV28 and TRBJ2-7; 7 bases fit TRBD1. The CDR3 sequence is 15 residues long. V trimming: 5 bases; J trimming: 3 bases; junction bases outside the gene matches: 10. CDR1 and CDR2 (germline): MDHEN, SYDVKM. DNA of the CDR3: TGTGCCAGCAGTCCGACAGGGTCTGTTATCTACGAGCAGTACTTC. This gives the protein CASSPTGSVIYEQYF.

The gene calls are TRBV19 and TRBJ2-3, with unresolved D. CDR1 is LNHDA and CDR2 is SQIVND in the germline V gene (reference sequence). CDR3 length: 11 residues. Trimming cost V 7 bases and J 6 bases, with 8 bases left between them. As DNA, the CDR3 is TGTGCCAGTACTCCCGGGGATACGCAGTATTTT. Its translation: CASTPGDTQYF.

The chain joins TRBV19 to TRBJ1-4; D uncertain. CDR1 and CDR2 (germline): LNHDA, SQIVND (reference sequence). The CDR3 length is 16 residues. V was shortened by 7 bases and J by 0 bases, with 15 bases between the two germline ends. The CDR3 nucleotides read TGTGCCAGTACCCCGGTGAGGGATGCAACTAATGAAAAACTGTTTTTT. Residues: CASTPVRDATNEKLFF.

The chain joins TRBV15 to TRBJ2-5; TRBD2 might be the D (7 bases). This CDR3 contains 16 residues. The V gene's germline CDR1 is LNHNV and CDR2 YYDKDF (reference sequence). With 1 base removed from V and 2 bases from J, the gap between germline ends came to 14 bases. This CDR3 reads CATSRGRGGPQETQYF. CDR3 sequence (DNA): TGTGCCACCAGCAGAGGGAGGGGGGGGCCACAAGAGACCCAGTACTTC.

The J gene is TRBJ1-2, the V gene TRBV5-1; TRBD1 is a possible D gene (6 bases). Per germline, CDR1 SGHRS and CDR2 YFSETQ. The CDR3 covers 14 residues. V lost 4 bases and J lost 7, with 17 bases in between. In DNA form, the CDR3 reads TGCGCCAGCAGCACGTCAGGGGAAACGGGTGGCTACACCTTC. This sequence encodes CASSTSGETGGYTF.

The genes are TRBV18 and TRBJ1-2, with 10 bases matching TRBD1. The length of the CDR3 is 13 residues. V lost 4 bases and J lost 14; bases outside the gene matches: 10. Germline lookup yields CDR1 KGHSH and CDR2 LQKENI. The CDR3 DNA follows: TGTGCCAGCTCACAAGACCGAGAGGGACAGGGGACCTTC. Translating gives CASSQDREGQGTF.

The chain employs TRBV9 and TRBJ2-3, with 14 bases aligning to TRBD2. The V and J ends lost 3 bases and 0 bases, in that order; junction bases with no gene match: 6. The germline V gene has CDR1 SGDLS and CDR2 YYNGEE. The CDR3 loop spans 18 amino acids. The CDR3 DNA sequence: TGTGCCAGCAGCGCTCGACTAGCGGGAGGGACTAGCACAGATACGCAGTATTTT. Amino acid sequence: CASSARLAGGTSTDTQYF.

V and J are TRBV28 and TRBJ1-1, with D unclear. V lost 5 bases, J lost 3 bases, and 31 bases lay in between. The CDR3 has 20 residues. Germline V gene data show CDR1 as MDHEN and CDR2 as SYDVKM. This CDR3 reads CASSHNTVPISYLQDTEAFF. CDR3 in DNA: TGTGCCAGCAGTCACAATACGGTCCCTATCTCGTACCTCCAGGACACTGAAGCTTTCTTT.

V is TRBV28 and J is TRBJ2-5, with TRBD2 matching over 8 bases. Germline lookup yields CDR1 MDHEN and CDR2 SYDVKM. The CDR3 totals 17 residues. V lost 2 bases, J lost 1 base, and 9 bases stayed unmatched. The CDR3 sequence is CASSLPVSGVAQETQYF. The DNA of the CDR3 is TGTGCCAGCAGTTTACCGGTTAGCGGGGTAGCCCAAGAGACCCAGTACTTC. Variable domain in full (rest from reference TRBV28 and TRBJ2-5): DVKVTQSSRYLVKRTGEKVFLECVQDMDHENMFWYRQDPGLGLRLIYFSYDVKMKEKGDIPEGYSVSREKKERFSLILESASTNQTSMYLCASSLPVSGVAQETQYFGPGTRLLVL.

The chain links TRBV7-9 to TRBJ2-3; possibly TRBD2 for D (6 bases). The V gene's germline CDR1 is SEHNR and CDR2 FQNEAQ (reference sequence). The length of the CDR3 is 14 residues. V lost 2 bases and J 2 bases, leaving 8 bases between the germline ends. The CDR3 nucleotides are TGTGCCAGCAGCTTACAGCGGGCCACAGATACGCAGTATTTT. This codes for CASSLQRATDTQYF.

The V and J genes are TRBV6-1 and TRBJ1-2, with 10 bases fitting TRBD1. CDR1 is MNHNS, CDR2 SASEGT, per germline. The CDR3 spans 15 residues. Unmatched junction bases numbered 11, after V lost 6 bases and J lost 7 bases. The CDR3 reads CASRHPGQGLAGYTF. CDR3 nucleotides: TGTGCCAGCAGGCATCCGGGACAGGGGTTGGCTGGCTACACCTTC.

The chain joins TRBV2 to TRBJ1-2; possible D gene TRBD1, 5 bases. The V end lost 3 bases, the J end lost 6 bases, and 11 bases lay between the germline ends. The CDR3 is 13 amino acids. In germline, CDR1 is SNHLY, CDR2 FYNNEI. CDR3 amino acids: CASSERAGDGYTF. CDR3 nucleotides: TGTGCCAGCAGTGAGAGGGCGGGGGATGGCTACACCTTC. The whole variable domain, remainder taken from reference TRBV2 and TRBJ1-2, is EPEVTQTPSHQVTQMGQEVILRCVPISNHLYFYWYRQILGQKVEFLVSFYNNEISEKSEIFDDQFSVERPDGSNFTLKIRSTKLEDSAMYFCASSERAGDGYTFGSGTRLTVV.

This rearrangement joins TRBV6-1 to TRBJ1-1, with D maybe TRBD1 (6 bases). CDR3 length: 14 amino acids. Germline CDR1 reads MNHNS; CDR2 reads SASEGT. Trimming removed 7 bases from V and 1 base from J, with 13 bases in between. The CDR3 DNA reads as TGTGCCAGCACCTCAAGGGACAAGAACACTGAAGCTTTCTTT. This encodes CASTSRDKNTEAFF.

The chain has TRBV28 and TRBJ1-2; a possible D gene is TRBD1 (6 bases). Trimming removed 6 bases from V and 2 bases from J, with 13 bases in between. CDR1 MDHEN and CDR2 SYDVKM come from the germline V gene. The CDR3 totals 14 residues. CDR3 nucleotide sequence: TGTGCCAGCAGCCCTGAGGGGGGGAACTATGGCTACACCTTC. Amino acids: CASSPEGGNYGYTF.

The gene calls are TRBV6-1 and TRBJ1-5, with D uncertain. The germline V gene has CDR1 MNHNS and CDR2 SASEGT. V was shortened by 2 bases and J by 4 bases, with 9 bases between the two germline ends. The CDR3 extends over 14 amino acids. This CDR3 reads CASSEIFSNQPQHF. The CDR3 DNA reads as TGTGCCAGCAGTGAAATCTTTTCTAATCAGCCCCAGCATTTT.

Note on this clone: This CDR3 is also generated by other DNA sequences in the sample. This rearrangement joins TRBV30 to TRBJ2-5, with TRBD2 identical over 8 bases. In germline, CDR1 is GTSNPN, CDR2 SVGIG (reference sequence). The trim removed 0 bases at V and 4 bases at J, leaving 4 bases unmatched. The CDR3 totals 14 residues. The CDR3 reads CAWSVSGRGETQYF. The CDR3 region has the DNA TGTGCCTGGAGTGTAAGCGGGAGAGGAGAGACCCAGTACTTC. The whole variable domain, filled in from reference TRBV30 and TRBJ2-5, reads SQTIHQWPATLVQPVGSPLSLECTVEGTSNPNLYWYRQAAGRGLQLLFYSVGIGQISSEVPQNLSASRPQDRQFILSSKKLLLSDSGFYLCAWSVSGRGETQYFGPGTRLLVL.

The chain's CDR3 is CASSRDRGEKLFF. CDR3 in DNA: TGCGCCAGCAGCCGGGACCGGGGGGAAAAACTGTTTTTT. The gene calls are TRBV5-1 and TRBJ1-4; D possibly corresponds to TRBD1 (5 bases). CDR3 length equals 13 residues. Trimming removed 4 bases at V and 8 bases at J, with 12 bases between. The germline V gene has CDR1 SGHRS and CDR2 YFSETQ.

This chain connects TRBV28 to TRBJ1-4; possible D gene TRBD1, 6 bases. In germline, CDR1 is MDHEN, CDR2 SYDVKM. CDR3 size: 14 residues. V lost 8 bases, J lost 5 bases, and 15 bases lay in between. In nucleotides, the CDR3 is TGTGCCAGCTTAACAGGGAGTTCAAATGAAAAACTGTTTTTT. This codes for CASLTGSSNEKLFF.

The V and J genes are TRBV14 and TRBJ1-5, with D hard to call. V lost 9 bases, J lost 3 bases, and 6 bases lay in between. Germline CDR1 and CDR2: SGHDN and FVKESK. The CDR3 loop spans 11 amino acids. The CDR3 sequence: CASHINQPQHF. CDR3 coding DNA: TGTGCCAGTCACATCAATCAGCCCCAGCATTTT. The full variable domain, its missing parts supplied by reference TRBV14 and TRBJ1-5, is EAGVTQFPSHSVIEKGQTVTLRCDPISGHDNLYWYRRVMGKEIKFLLHFVKESKQDESGMPNNRFLAERTGGTYSTLKVQPAELEDSGVYFCASHINQPQHFGDGTRLSIL.

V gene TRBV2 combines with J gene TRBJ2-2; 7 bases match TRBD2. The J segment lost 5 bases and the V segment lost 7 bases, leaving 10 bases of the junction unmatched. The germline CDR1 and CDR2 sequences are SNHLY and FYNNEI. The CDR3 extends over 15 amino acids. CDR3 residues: CASTVAGAGTGELFF. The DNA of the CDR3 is TGTGCCAGCACTGTCGCGGGAGCGGGAACCGGGGAGCTGTTTTTT.